This entry describes one T cell receptor beta chain. TCRdb called the 5' RACE reads again in MiXCR, with one record for every CDR3 protein. Counted here are about 430,000 distinct CDR3 sequences, roughly 18% occurring once; the ten biggest clones make up roughly 21%. This entry is derived from a study of T-cell memory formation after mild COVID-19. CDR1 and CDR2 (germline): DFQATT, SNEGSKA (reference sequence). V was cut by 5 bases and J by 3 bases, with 20 bases left in between. The length of the CDR3 is 16 residues. The rearrangement joins TRBV20-1 to TRBJ2-1; D is tentatively TRBD1 or TRBD2 (5 bases each). Input material: PBMCs or a T cell subset sorted from them (not recorded which). This receptor was identified in a young man who had mild COVID-19 (a few samples of this study predate the infection). Cell type and time point are not known. The CDR3 region has the DNA TGCAGTGCTCGACGAGGAGCCCGGGGCAGCTACAATGAGCAGTTCTTC. Protein product: CSARRGARGSYNEQFF.